This T cell receptor (beta chain) was captured in a study of CD8 T cells in ankylosing spondylitis. CDR1 and CDR2 from the germline V gene are DFQATT and SNEGSKA (reference sequence). This CDR3 has 15 amino acids. The V segment lost 1 base and the J segment 7 bases; nucleotides outside the gene matches: 9. A remark on this clonotype: What it recognizes is unknown.

Library preparation for TCR beta used quantitative 5'-RACE with molecular barcodes. Using its own MiXCR run on the 5' RACE reads, TCRdb lists one record per CDR3 protein. The sample lists roughly 300,000 distinct CDR3 sequences; less than 10% were seen once. Overall study results and limits: From matched ankylosing spondylitis synovial fluid, disease-linked clones were reportedly recovered at significantly enriched levels. A TCR beta motif made of fewer than ten highly homologous variants seemed typical of ankylosing spondylitis blood. As for the disease-linked clones, they showed a CD8+ phenotype and occurred at relatively low frequencies in peripheral blood. Existing reports had already noted some motif variants in reactive arthritis synovial fluid and blood.

The sample comprised blood, either unsorted or a sorted T cell fraction (not recorded which). The origin of this receptor is a male donor with ankylosing spondylitis. The chain uses TRBV20-1 and TRBJ2-1; TRBD2 agrees at 8 bases. Here the CDR3 reads CSARVYGRAGNEQFF. DNA for the CDR3: TGCAGTGCTAGAGTGTACGGGAGGGCCGGGAATGAGCAGTTCTTC.